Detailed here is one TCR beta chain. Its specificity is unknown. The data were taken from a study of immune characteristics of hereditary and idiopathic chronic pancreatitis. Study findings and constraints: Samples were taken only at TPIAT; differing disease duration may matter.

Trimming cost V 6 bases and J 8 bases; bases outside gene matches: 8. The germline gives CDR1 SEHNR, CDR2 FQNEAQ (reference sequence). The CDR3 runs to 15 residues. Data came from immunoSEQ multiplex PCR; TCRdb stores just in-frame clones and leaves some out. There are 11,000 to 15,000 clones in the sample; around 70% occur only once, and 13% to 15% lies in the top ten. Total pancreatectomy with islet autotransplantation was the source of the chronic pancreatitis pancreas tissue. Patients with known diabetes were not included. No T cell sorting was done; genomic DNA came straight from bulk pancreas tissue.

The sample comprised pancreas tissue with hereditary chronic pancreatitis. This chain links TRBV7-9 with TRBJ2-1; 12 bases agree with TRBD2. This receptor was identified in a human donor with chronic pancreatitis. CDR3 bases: TGTGCCAGCAGTCTCCTAGCGGGAGGGCCCGATGAGCAGTTCTTC. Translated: CASSLLAGGPDEQFF.